Listed here are 9 T cell receptor beta chains from one sample, sequenced in a study of blood T cell repertoires in COVID-19. Sequencing was performed with immunoSEQ multiplex PCR; in TCRdb, only in-frame clones are kept and a portion is missing. The sample consists of about 250,000 clones, around nine tenths of them appearing once. The sequenced material came from PBMCs or T cells enriched from blood (not recorded which). These TCRs come from a man aged 35 to 55 who had recovered from COVID-19.

The sample holds one count of this clone. The chain carries TRBV5-1 and TRBJ1-4, with 8 bases matching TRBD1. After removal of 4 bases from V and 13 bases from J, the junction contained 15 bases not matched to a gene. CDR1 SGHRS and CDR2 YFSETQ come from the germline V gene. CDR3 length equals 15 residues. CDR3 residues: CASSLAGQGGFRLFF. CDR3 sequence (DNA): TGCGCCAGCAGCCTGGCAGGACAGGGAGGTTTCAGACTGTTTTTT.

The rearrangement links TRBV3-1 (or the pseudogene TRBV3-2) to TRBJ2-5; D might be TRBD2 (6 bases). Germline V gives CDR1 LGHDT, CDR2 YNNKEL (reference sequence). The CDR3 is 14 amino acids. Trimming pared 2 bases from V and 5 bases from J, leaving 12 bases between. CDR3 amino acids: CASSQPRERETQYF. The CDR3 bases are TGTGCCAGCAGCCAACCCCGGGAGAGGGAGACCCAGTACTTC.

J is TRBJ2-7 and V is TRBV7-9; unclear D gene. The CDR3 totals 14 residues. Deletions cut 3 bases from V and 3 bases from J, with 12 bases between. Germline CDR1 and CDR2: SEHNR and FQNEAQ (reference sequence). The CDR3 protein is CASSFPPGNYEQYF. In DNA, the CDR3 is TGTGCCAGCAGCTTCCCGCCAGGCAACTACGAGCAGTACTTC.

The chain employs TRBV7-2 and TRBJ2-7, with D tentatively TRBD2 (5 bases). Trimming pared 3 bases from V and 1 base from J, leaving 10 bases between. The CDR3 contains 14 residues. Germline-derived CDR1 and CDR2 are SGHTA and FQGNSA. CDR3 region: CASSFSEGSYEQYF. In DNA form, the CDR3 reads TGTGCCAGCAGCTTTTCCGAGGGTTCCTACGAGCAGTACTTC.

This CDR3 reads CASSITPEIFPGETQYF. CDR3 sequence (DNA): TGTGCCAGCAGTATCACCCCTGAGATTTTTCCGGGAGAGACCCAGTACTTC. J is TRBJ2-5 and V is TRBV6-2 or TRBV6-3; D gene uncertain. With 5 bases removed from V and 4 bases from J, the gap between germline ends came to 23 bases. The germline gives CDR1 MNHEY, CDR2 SVGEGT. The CDR3 loop spans 17 amino acids.

The V call is TRBV19, the J call TRBJ2-7, with 9 bases identical to TRBD1. Germline lookup yields CDR1 LNHDA and CDR2 SQIVND (reference sequence). CDR3 size: 14 residues. Trimming took 7 bases from V and 7 from J; bases not matched to a gene: 11. CDR3 coding DNA: TGTGCCAGTACTCCGGGACAGGGAACGCGGGAGCAGTACTTC. Its translation is CASTPGQGTREQYF. Supplemented by reference TRBV19 and TRBJ2-7, the full variable domain reads DGGITQSPKYLFRKEGQNVTLSCEQNLNHDAMYWYRQDPGQGLRLIYYSQIVNDFQKGDIAEGYSVSREKKESFPLTVTSAQKNPTAFYLCASTPGQGTREQYFGPGTRLTVT.

The chain joins TRBV7-8 to TRBJ1-2, with 7 bases that match TRBD1. The CDR3 loop spans 14 amino acids. Trimming cost V 6 bases and J 7 bases; bases outside gene matches: 11. In germline, CDR1 is SGHVS, CDR2 FQNEAQ. The CDR3 loop is CASRTQGEPGGYTF. The CDR3 DNA follows: TGTGCCAGCAGGACCCAGGGGGAACCAGGTGGCTACACCTTC. The whole variable domain, filled in from reference TRBV7-8 and TRBJ1-2, reads GAGVSQSPRYKVAKRGQDVALRCDPISGHVSLFWYQQALGQGPEFLTYFQNEAQLDKSGLPSDRFFAERPEGSVSTLKIQRTQQEDSAVYLCASRTQGEPGGYTFGSGTRLTVV.

The genes are TRBV12-5 and TRBJ2-2, with 8 bases aligning to TRBD2. Looked up from germline, CDR1 is LGHNT and CDR2 is FRNRAP. The J segment lost 7 bases and the V segment lost 9 bases, leaving 10 bases of the junction unmatched. This CDR3 has 14 amino acids. DNA of the CDR3: TGTGCTAGCCGAGGACTAGCCGGCGGCGGGGAGCTGTTTTTT. Translated, it gives CASRGLAGGGELFF. The entire variable domain, with the rest obtained from reference TRBV12-5 and TRBJ2-2, is as follows: DARVTQTPRHKVTEMGQEVTMRCQPILGHNTVFWYRQTMMQGLELLAYFRNRAPLDDSGMPKDRFSAEMPDATLATLKIQPSEPRDSAVYFCASRGLAGGGELFFGEGSRLTVL.

Turning to this clone: Different DNA sequences within this sample yield the same CDR3. V usage is TRBV11-3 and J usage is TRBJ2-7, with a possible D match to TRBD1 (5 bases). Deletions cut 5 bases from V and 0 bases from J, with 11 bases between. CDR3 size: 14 residues. CDR1 and CDR2 (germline): SGHNT, YENEEA. The CDR3 sequence is CASSRTGLSYEQYF. Written as DNA, the CDR3 is TGTGCCAGCAGCCGAACAGGCCTCTCCTACGAGCAGTACTTC.